These T cell receptor beta chains were read from a single sample in a study of spatial heterogeneity in lung cancer. TCRdb itself ran the 5' RACE reads through MiXCR, one entry per CDR3 protein. The table shows around 1,600 distinct CDR3 sequences, with less than 9% occurring only once. The specimen was normal lung tissue next to the tumor, collected at surgery. The receptor source for this set is a female donor with early-stage non-small cell lung cancer. Each CDR3 is given with its conserved first and last residue. D genes are given only for firm matches. Expanded clones get a size class; other rows say once, few or many, or leave the size out.

len: 15; d_gene: TRBD2; abundance: large; j_gene: TRBJ2-1; v_gene: TRBV5-5; CDR3nt: TGTGCCAGCAGCTTGCTAGCGGGGACCTACAATGAGCAGTTCTTC; CDR3aa: CASSLLAGTYNEQFF
len: 16; d_gene: TRBD1; abundance: many; j_gene: TRBJ2-3; v_gene: TRBV12-3/TRBV12-4; CDR3nt: TGTGCCAGCAGTCCCGGGACAGGGTACGTTACAGATACGCAGTATTTT; CDR3aa: CASSPGTGYVTDTQYF
len: 15; d_gene: NA; abundance: medium-sized; j_gene: TRBJ2-1; v_gene: TRBV9; CDR3nt: TGTGCCAGCAGCGTAAGGACCGCGTCTAATAATGAGCAGTTCTTC; CDR3aa: CASSVRTASNNEQFF
len: 12; d_gene: NA; abundance: medium-sized; j_gene: TRBJ2-7; v_gene: TRBV7-7; CDR3nt: TGTGCTAGCAGCGTTCAGGGTTACGAGCAGTACTTC; CDR3aa: CASSVQGYEQYF
len: 17; d_gene: NA; abundance: medium-sized; j_gene: TRBJ2-7; v_gene: TRBV6-5; CDR3nt: TGTGCCAGCAGTTACTCGCCCCACCCAGGGGATCCCTACGAGCAGTACTTC; CDR3aa: CASSYSPHPGDPYEQYF
len: 13; d_gene: NA; abundance: medium-sized; j_gene: TRBJ2-7; v_gene: TRBV10-3; CDR3nt: TGTGCCATCAGTGAGTCCGACGGCTACGAGCAGTACTTC; CDR3aa: CAISESDGYEQYF
len: 13; d_gene: NA; abundance: medium-sized; j_gene: TRBJ2-4; v_gene: TRBV27; CDR3nt: TGTGCCAGCAGTTTTCTCAACCAAAACATTCAGTACTTC; CDR3aa: CASSFLNQNIQYF
len: 18; d_gene: TRBD1; abundance: NA; j_gene: TRBJ2-7; v_gene: TRBV6-4; CDR3nt: TGTGCCAGCAGTGAGGTGGACAGGTGGGAAATTTTATCCTACGAGCAGTACTTC; CDR3aa: CASSEVDRWEILSYEQYF
len: 13; d_gene: NA; abundance: medium-sized; j_gene: TRBJ2-6; v_gene: TRBV10-3; CDR3nt: TGTGCCATCAGTGAGCCTGGGGCCAACGTCCTGACTTTC; CDR3aa: CAISEPGANVLTF
len: 13; d_gene: NA; abundance: NA; j_gene: TRBJ1-1; v_gene: TRBV4-2; CDR3nt: TGTGCCAGCAGCCAGGAACAGGATCAACAAGCTTTCTTT; CDR3aa: CASSQEQDQQAFF